This paragraph reports one TCR beta chain. Its specificity is not known. This entry belongs to a study of T-cell memory formation after mild COVID-19. 5'RACE primed from the constant segment yielded TCR alpha and TCR beta cDNA libraries bearing sample barcodes and UMIs. A single record per CDR3 protein comes from TCRdb applying MiXCR to the 5' RACE reads. Of around 500,000 distinct CDR3 sequences detected, 15% to 20% appear once; the ten largest clones hold 10% to 15%. Study-level points and caveats: The study found contracting CD4+ clones mainly in CM and EM and contracting CD8+ clones in EMRA. Several responding clones turned up in pre-infection memory, indicating that cross-reactive memory may have taken part. In second-wave clones peaking day 37, SARS-CoV-2 specificity remained unconfirmed.

The sequence was obtained from an adult woman who had mild COVID-19 (a few samples of this study predate the infection). Cell type and time point are not known. The sample taken for sequencing was PBMCs or a T cell subset sorted from them (not recorded which).

Here the CDR3 reads CASSAPQGRNTGELFF. CDR3 bases: TGTGCCAGCAGCGCCCCACAGGGGCGGAACACCGGGGAGCTGTTTTTT. The rearrangement uses TRBV9 and TRBJ2-2; 7 positions match TRBD1. CDR3 length: 16 amino acids. V lost 3 bases and J lost 1; bases outside the gene matches: 6. Germline CDR1 and CDR2: SGDLS and YYNGEE.